This paragraph covers one T cell receptor (beta chain) sequence. Germline V gene lookup returns CDR1 MDHEN and CDR2 SYDVKM. V lost 5 bases, J lost 5 bases, and 7 bases stayed unmatched. This CDR3 spans 14 amino acids. The data derive from a study of blood T cell repertoires in COVID-19. The wider study: T cells, B-cell-depleted T cells, or PBMCs supplied cDNA or gDNA.

In the source study's methods: It was from reference gene primer amplification that nucleated cell counts were estimated. Sequenced by immunoSEQ multiplex PCR; TCRdb stores in-frame clones only, minus some. V and J calls and clone size follow that table, whereas D and trimming were derived from the DNA. In the table there are fewer than 650,000 clones, roughly nine tenths of which are singletons. V is TRBV28 and J is TRBJ1-1; 8 nucleotides match TRBD1. Specimen: peripheral blood. The clonotype comes from a woman aged 50 to 60 with COVID-19, enrolled during active disease. CDR3 protein: CASSDRQGITEAFF. CDR3 coding DNA: TGTGCCAGCAGTGACCGACAGGGGATAACTGAAGCTTTCTTT.